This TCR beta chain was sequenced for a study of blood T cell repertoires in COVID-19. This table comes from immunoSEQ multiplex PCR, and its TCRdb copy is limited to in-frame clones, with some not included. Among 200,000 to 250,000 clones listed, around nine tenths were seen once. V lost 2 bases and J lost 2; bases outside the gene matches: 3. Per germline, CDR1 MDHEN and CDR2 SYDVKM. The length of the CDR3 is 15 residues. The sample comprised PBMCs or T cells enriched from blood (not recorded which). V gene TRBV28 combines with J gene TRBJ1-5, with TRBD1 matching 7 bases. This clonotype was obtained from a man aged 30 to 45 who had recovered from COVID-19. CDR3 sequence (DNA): TGTGCCAGCAGTTTAACAGGGGCAGGCAATCAGCCCCAGCATTTT. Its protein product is CASSLTGAGNQPQHF. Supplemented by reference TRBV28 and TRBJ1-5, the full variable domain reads DVKVTQSSRYLVKRTGEKVFLECVQDMDHENMFWYRQDPGLGLRLIYFSYDVKMKEKGDIPEGYSVSREKKERFSLILESASTNQTSMYLCASSLTGAGNQPQHFGDGTRLSIL.